Below are 10 T cell receptor beta chains sequenced from a single sample in a study of human T cells and chemical hapten exposure. The time point is: patch test 1, 2 weeks after DPC sensitization. Stated treatment: therapeutic diphenylcyclopropenone sensitization with weekly scalp DPC. TCRdb reprocessed the RACE reads with MiXCR, giving one entry per CDR3 protein. The table includes fewer than 150,000 distinct CDR3 sequences, about an eighth detected once. The sample was whole blood, taken in connection with sensitization to the hapten diphenylcyclopropenone (DPC). The source is a man between 18 and 29 years old with alopecia areata. Some clones in this sample may be carry-over from other donors' samples.

The chain employs TRBV12-3 or TRBV12-4 and TRBJ1-5; D is perhaps TRBD1 (5 bases). The ends were cut back, 5 bases at V and 3 bases at J, with 14 bases in the middle. The CDR3 sequence is 15 residues long. The CDR3 nucleotides read TGTGCCAGCAGTCCCGGGGCTTGGGACAATCAGCCCCAGCATTTT. It codes for CASSPGAWDNQPQHF.

This clonotype was recorded a few times. The chain joins TRBV25-1 to TRBJ2-5, with a tentative D call TRBD1 (6 bases). Germline V gene lookup returns CDR1 MGHDK and CDR2 SYGVNS. Trimming took 3 bases from V and 4 from J, leaving 12 bases between them. The CDR3 covers 14 residues. CDR3 region: CASSEDSLAETQYF. CDR3 bases: TGTGCCAGCAGTGAGGACAGCTTAGCAGAGACCCAGTACTTC.

The chain uses TRBV28 and TRBJ2-1, with a possible D match to TRBD2 (5 bases). Trimming removed 5 bases at V and 5 bases at J, with 19 bases between. Germline V lookup: CDR1 MDHEN, CDR2 SYDVKM. This CDR3 contains 16 residues. CDR3 DNA sequence: TGTGCCAGCAGTACAGCAACACGGACCGGGGACAATGAGCAGTTCTTC. Residues: CASSTATRTGDNEQFF.

This clonotype was observed many times. The chain recombines TRBV4-3 with TRBJ2-3, with 8 bases fitting TRBD2. With V trimmed by 0 bases and J by 0 bases, 14 bases remained unmatched. Germline CDR1 LGHNA, CDR2 YSLEER. There are 20 residues in the CDR3. In DNA form, the CDR3 reads TGCGCCAGCAGCCAAGATTCGGCTAGCGGGTTACCGTCTAGCACAGATACGCAGTATTTT. Translated: CASSQDSASGLPSSTDTQYF.

This clonotype came up a few times. The chain employs TRBV7-9 and TRBJ2-6; D is undetermined. CDR3 length: 13 residues. The germline V gene has CDR1 SEHNR and CDR2 FQNEAQ (reference sequence). The V end was cut by 5 bases, the J end by 0 bases, with 2 bases between. As DNA, the CDR3 is TGTGCCAGCAGCGTCTCTGGGGCCAACGTCCTGACTTTC. Encoded protein: CASSVSGANVLTF.

Only a few counts were recorded for this clonotype. The chain carries TRBV6-5 and TRBJ2-2; 8 positions match TRBD1. The ends lost 6 bases at V and 2 bases at J; junction bases unmatched: 5. CDR1 and CDR2 (germline): MNHEY, SVGAGI. This CDR3 has 15 amino acids. CDR3 coding DNA: TGTGCCAGCAGCCGGACAGGGATAAACACCGGGGAGCTGTTTTTT. Protein: CASSRTGINTGELFF.

The V call is TRBV6-1, the J call TRBJ2-1; TRBD1 matches 8 bases. J was trimmed by 3 bases and V by 10 bases; bases with no gene match: 17. This CDR3 contains 17 residues. Germline V lookup: CDR1 MNHNS, CDR2 SASEGT. The CDR3 DNA sequence: TGTGCCACCGATTCTTCTATGACAGGGGTTCTCTACAATGAGCAGTTCTTC. It codes for CATDSSMTGVLYNEQFF.

This clonotype was seen only a few times. The chain uses TRBV9 and TRBJ1-4; D is unresolved. The CDR3 is 12 residues long. Germline V gene sequence: CDR1 SGDLS, CDR2 YYNGEE. Trimming cost V 3 bases and J 4 bases, with 4 bases left between them. The chain's CDR3 is CASSGRNEKLFF. The CDR3 coding sequence is TGTGCCAGCAGCGGACGTAATGAAAAACTGTTTTTT. Full variable domain (outside the CDR3, taken from reference TRBV9 and TRBJ1-4): DSGVTQTPKHLITATGQRVTLRCSPRSGDLSVYWYQQSLDQGLQFLIQYYNGEERAKGNILERFSAQQFPDLHSELNLSSLELGDSALYFCASSGRNEKLFFGSGTQLSVL.

The CDR3 DNA reads TGTGCCAGCCTTAGGACAGGGGGGCCAGATACGCAGTATTTT. Translating gives CASLRTGGPDTQYF. The rearrangement uses TRBV7-9 and TRBJ2-3; TRBD1 matches at 10 bases. Germline V gene data show CDR1 as SEHNR and CDR2 as FQNEAQ (reference sequence). V dropped 8 bases and J dropped 4; count of bases not matched to a gene: 6. The CDR3 consists of 14 residues.

This clonotype appeared a few times. This rearrangement joins TRBV11-2 to TRBJ2-7; D call uncertain. With 3 bases removed from V and 0 bases from J, the gap between germline ends came to 12 bases. The CDR3 runs 15 residues. In germline, CDR1 is SGHAT, CDR2 FQNNGV. The CDR3 DNA sequence: TGTGCCAGCAGCTTTTCGGCTGATGTCTCCTACGAGCAGTACGTC. It yields the protein CASSFSADVSYEQYV.